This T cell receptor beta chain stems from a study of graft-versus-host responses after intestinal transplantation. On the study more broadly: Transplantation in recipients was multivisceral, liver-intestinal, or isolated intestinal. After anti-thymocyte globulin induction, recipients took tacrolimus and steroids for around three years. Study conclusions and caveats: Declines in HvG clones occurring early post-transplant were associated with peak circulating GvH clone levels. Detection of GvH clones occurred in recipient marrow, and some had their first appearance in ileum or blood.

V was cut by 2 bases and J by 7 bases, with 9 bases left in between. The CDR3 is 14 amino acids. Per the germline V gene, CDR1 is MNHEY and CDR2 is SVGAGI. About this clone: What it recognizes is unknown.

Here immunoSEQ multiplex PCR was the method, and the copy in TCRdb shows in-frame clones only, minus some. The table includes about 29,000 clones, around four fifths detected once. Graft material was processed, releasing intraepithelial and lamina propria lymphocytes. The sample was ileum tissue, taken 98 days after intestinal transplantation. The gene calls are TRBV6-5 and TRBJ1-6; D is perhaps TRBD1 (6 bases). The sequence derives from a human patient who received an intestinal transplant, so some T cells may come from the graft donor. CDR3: CASSYGQLNSPLHF. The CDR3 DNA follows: TGTGCCAGCAGTTACGGACAGCTAAATTCACCCCTCCACTTT.